These T cell receptor beta chains were read from a single sample in a study of identical twins. TCRdb analysed the 5' RACE reads with MiXCR anew, one entry per CDR3 protein. In the table there are fewer than 500,000 distinct CDR3 sequences, 20% to 25% of which are singletons. These data also formed part of another study, on T cells expressing NK-cell markers.

What was sequenced was CD4+ T cells sorted from blood. The receptors stem from a woman aged 18-35 years in good health. The conserved cysteine and the conserved F or W are not part of the CDR3 here. D genes are given only for firm matches. Expanded clones are given a class, and other clones once, few, many or no size at all.

v_call: TRBV5-1; clone_size: many; j_call: TRBJ2-1; d_call: TRBD2; cdr3_aa: ASSVTSGSHNEQF
v_call: TRBV12-3/TRBV12-4; clone_size: few; j_call: TRBJ2-7; d_call: TRBD2; cdr3_aa: ASSFLAGGVYEQY
v_call: TRBV12-3/TRBV12-4; clone_size: .; j_call: TRBJ1-3; d_call: TRBD1; cdr3_aa: ASHSPGTGIISGNTIY
v_call: TRBV29-1; clone_size: few; j_call: TRBJ2-3; d_call: .; cdr3_aa: SVEVIREGDTQY
v_call: TRBV5-1; clone_size: .; j_call: TRBJ2-1; d_call: TRBD2; cdr3_aa: ASSTTLGGNWNEQF
v_call: TRBV10-3; clone_size: few; j_call: TRBJ2-1; d_call: TRBD2; cdr3_aa: AIRGSNEQF
v_call: TRBV20-1; clone_size: few; j_call: TRBJ1-6; d_call: .; cdr3_aa: SARDLQAPLH
v_call: TRBV20-1; clone_size: .; j_call: TRBJ1-4; d_call: .; cdr3_aa: SARDGGVGEKLF
v_call: TRBV5-5; clone_size: .; j_call: TRBJ1-2; d_call: .; cdr3_aa: ASSLAGRGDYGYT
v_call: TRBV20-1; clone_size: .; j_call: TRBJ2-1; d_call: TRBD2; cdr3_aa: SAVRGTRLWEQF
v_call: TRBV20-1; clone_size: .; j_call: TRBJ2-2; d_call: TRBD1; cdr3_aa: SARRVDRGRGTGELF
v_call: TRBV6-5; clone_size: .; j_call: TRBJ2-2; d_call: .; cdr3_aa: ASSHPDRNTGELF
v_call: TRBV19; clone_size: few; j_call: TRBJ2-1; d_call: TRBD1; cdr3_aa: ASSLQGLRNEQF
v_call: TRBV7-9; clone_size: few; j_call: TRBJ1-1; d_call: TRBD1; cdr3_aa: ASSPITGGFTEAF
v_call: TRBV11-2; clone_size: .; j_call: TRBJ2-7; d_call: TRBD2; cdr3_aa: ASSSGSGLAGYHEQY
v_call: TRBV25-1; clone_size: few; j_call: TRBJ1-5; d_call: .; cdr3_aa: ASGDGSGPQH
v_call: TRBV12-3/TRBV12-4; clone_size: .; j_call: TRBJ2-1; d_call: TRBD2; cdr3_aa: ASSWISGDNNEQF
v_call: TRBV20-1; clone_size: .; j_call: TRBJ2-1; d_call: .; cdr3_aa: SSRGEKFGEQF
v_call: TRBV5-1; clone_size: few; j_call: TRBJ2-1; d_call: TRBD2; cdr3_aa: ASSRNTGLAGYNEQF
v_call: TRBV5-6; clone_size: .; j_call: TRBJ2-1; d_call: .; cdr3_aa: ASSLLTEGDEQF
v_call: TRBV7-2; clone_size: .; j_call: TRBJ2-7; d_call: TRBD1; cdr3_aa: ASSLASGTGGLEQY
v_call: TRBV4-3; clone_size: .; j_call: TRBJ2-5; d_call: .; cdr3_aa: ASSQEWPPQETQY
v_call: TRBV20-1; clone_size: .; j_call: TRBJ1-5; d_call: TRBD1; cdr3_aa: SASWGQLNQPQH
v_call: TRBV3-1; clone_size: .; j_call: TRBJ2-1; d_call: .; cdr3_aa: ASSARTPYNEQF
v_call: TRBV27; clone_size: few; j_call: TRBJ2-3; d_call: TRBD2; cdr3_aa: ASRSISGSTDTQY
v_call: TRBV12-3/TRBV12-4; clone_size: .; j_call: TRBJ1-5; d_call: .; cdr3_aa: ASSLLGAAQPQH
v_call: TRBV5-1; clone_size: .; j_call: TRBJ2-2; d_call: TRBD1; cdr3_aa: ASSLDGQGNTGELF
v_call: TRBV6-5; clone_size: few; j_call: TRBJ2-7; d_call: .; cdr3_aa: ASSLDPQSSYEQY
v_call: TRBV24-1; clone_size: .; j_call: TRBJ2-2; d_call: .; cdr3_aa: AIRDTNTGELF